These T cell receptor beta chains were read from a single sample in a study of T cell responses to AZD1222 COVID-19 vaccine. Repertoires were generated with immunoSEQ multiplex PCR, while TCRdb's copy carries only in-frame clones and drops some. The sample shows approximately 150,000 clones, about 91% of them seen only once. This material consisted of peripheral blood, taken on day 0 of AZD1222 vaccination. Source of these receptors: an adult in good health. CDR3s include the opening cysteine and the closing phenylalanine or tryptophan. D genes are given only for firm matches. Clone size is stated in some rows and not others, as once, few, many or a class when expanded.

v_call	clone_size	d_call	j_call	cdr3_aa	cdr3_nt
TRBV9	-	TRBD2	TRBJ2-1	CASSVGTSGYNEQFF	TGTGCCAGCAGCGTAGGGACTAGCGGATACAATGAGCAGTTCTTC
TRBV12-3/TRBV12-4	-	-	TRBJ1-1	CASSYTGTEAFF	TGTGCCAGCAGCTACACCGGGACTGAAGCTTTCTTT
TRBV7-2	-	-	TRBJ1-5	CASSGSSWNQPQHF	TGTGCCAGCAGCGGGTCCAGTTGGAATCAGCCCCAGCATTTT
TRBV12-3/TRBV12-4	many	-	TRBJ2-2	CASRKQDTGELFF	TGTGCCAGCAGGAAACAGGACACCGGGGAGCTGTTTTTT
TRBV29-1	-	-	TRBJ1-3	CSVGGESDGNTIYF	TGCAGCGTTGGGGGGGAGAGTGACGGAAACACCATATATTTT
TRBV30	-	-	TRBJ1-6	CAWNTQGRSPLHF	TGTGCCTGGAATACACAGGGACGCTCACCCCTCCACTTT
TRBV30	once	-	TRBJ1-2	CAWSVGPTVNYGYTF	TGTGCCTGGAGTGTAGGCCCGACCGTTAACTATGGCTACACCTTC
TRBV11-2	-	-	TRBJ1-5	CASSPLKGPSQQPQHF	TGTGCCAGCAGCCCTCTCAAAGGCCCTTCCCAGCAGCCCCAGCATTTT
TRBV11-3	-	-	TRBJ2-2	CASSFHPFYGELFF	TGTGCCAGCAGCTTCCACCCATTTTACGGGGAGCTGTTTTTT
TRBV30	-	-	TRBJ1-2	CAWSERVLSYGYTF	TGTGCCTGGAGTGAACGGGTCCTCAGCTATGGCTACACCTTC
TRBV5-1	-	-	TRBJ2-3	CASRAGYSTDTQYF	TGCGCCAGCAGAGCGGGTTATAGCACAGATACGCAGTATTTT
TRBV6-2/TRBV6-3	-	-	TRBJ2-7	CASSPRRYEQYF	TGTGCCAGCAGTCCCCGGCGCTACGAGCAGTACTTC
TRBV6-2/TRBV6-3	once	TRBD2	TRBJ2-4	CASSEVGLAGVPQNIQYF	TGTGCCAGCAGTGAGGTCGGACTAGCGGGAGTTCCCCAAAACATTCAGTACTTC
TRBV11-2	-	TRBD1	TRBJ1-2	CASSLVGGSNYGYTF	TGTGCCAGCAGCTTGGTAGGGGGCTCTAACTATGGCTACACCTTC
TRBV19	-	-	TRBJ1-2	CASSIYGSHGYTF	TGTGCCAGTAGTATATATGGGAGCCATGGCTACACCTTC
TRBV5-4	-	TRBD2	TRBJ2-7	CASSPGLAGRYEQYF	TGTGCCAGCAGCCCGGGACTAGCGGGACGGTACGAGCAGTACTTC
TRBV10-1	few	-	TRBJ1-3	CAASGETYF	TGCGCCGCGAGCGGGGAGACATATTTT
TRBV5-1	-	TRBD2	TRBJ2-4	CASSFSTGTSGRAAVF	TGCGCCAGCAGCTTTTCAACCGGGACTAGCGGGAGGGCCGCTGTCTTC
TRBV2	-	-	TRBJ1-3	CASRAQGQLSGNTIYF	TGTGCCAGCAGGGCACAAGGACAGCTCTCTGGAAACACCATATATTTT
TRBV11-3	-	-	TRBJ1-1	CASSNRVGAFF	TGTGCCAGCAGCAACAGGGTCGGAGCTTTCTTT
TRBV9	-	TRBD2	TRBJ2-2	CASSGGLAFTGELFF	TGTGCCAGCAGCGGGGGACTAGCGTTCACCGGGGAGCTGTTTTTT
TRBV3-1/TRBV3-2	-	TRBD2	TRBJ2-1	CASSQVQPLAVLYNEQFF	TGTGCCAGCAGCCAAGTTCAGCCCCTAGCGGTACTATACAATGAGCAGTTCTTC
TRBV25-1	-	-	TRBJ2-5	CASSETADGGETQYF	TGTGCCAGCAGTGAAACGGCAGACGGGGGAGAGACCCAGTACTTC
TRBV7-8	-	-	TRBJ2-5	CASSPLAGRGEETQYF	TGTGCCAGCAGCCCACTCGCCGGACGGGGCGAAGAGACCCAGTACTTC
TRBV24-1	-	-	TRBJ2-3	CATRAGGPLTDTQYF	TGTGCCACCAGGGCCGGGGGTCCTCTCACAGATACGCAGTATTTT
TRBV2	few	-	TRBJ1-1	CASSAGGGATEAFF	TGTGCCAGCAGTGCGGGGGGAGGGGCCACTGAAGCTTTCTTT
TRBV5-1	-	TRBD2	TRBJ2-7	CASSLQTSGYEQYF	TGCGCCAGCAGCTTACAGACTAGCGGATACGAGCAGTACTTC
TRBV18	-	TRBD1	TRBJ2-7	CASSPPGQINYEQYF	TGTGCCAGCTCACCCCCGGGACAGATTAATTACGAGCAGTACTTC
TRBV6-4	-	-	TRBJ1-1	CASSDEVDYRTTNTEAFF	TGTGCCAGCAGTGACGAAGTTGACTACCGCACGACGAACACTGAAGCTTTCTTT
TRBV6-2/TRBV6-3	-	-	TRBJ2-7	CASSFGWGRASYEQYF	TGTGCCAGCAGTTTCGGCTGGGGCAGGGCCTCCTACGAGCAGTACTTC
TRBV7-9	-	TRBD2	TRBJ2-3	CASSSPRLAGTNTDTQYF	TGTGCCAGCAGCTCTCCTAGACTAGCGGGTACAAACACAGATACGCAGTATTTT